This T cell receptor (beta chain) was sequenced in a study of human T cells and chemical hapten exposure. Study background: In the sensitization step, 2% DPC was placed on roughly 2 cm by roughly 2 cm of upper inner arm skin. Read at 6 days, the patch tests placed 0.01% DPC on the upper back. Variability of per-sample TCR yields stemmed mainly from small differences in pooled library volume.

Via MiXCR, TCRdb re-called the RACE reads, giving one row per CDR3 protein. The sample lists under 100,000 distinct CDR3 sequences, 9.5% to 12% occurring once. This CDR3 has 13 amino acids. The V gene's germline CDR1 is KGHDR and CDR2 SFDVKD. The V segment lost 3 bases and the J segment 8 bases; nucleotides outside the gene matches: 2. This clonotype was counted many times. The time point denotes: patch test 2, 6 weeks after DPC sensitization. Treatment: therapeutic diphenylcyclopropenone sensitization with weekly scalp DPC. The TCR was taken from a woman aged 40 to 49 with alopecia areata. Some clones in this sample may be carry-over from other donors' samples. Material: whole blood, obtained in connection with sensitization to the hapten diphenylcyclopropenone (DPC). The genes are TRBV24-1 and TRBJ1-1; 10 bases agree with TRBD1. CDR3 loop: CATSDGQGEEAFF. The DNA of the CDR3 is TGTGCCACCAGTGATGGACAGGGGGAAGAAGCTTTCTTT.